Below are 23 T cell receptor beta chains sequenced from a single sample in a study of blood T cell repertoires in COVID-19. Profiled with immunoSEQ multiplex PCR; TCRdb holds only in-frame clones, not every one. The data hold around 290,000 clones, with about 89% observed a single time. The material sequenced was peripheral blood. The receptors stem from a man aged 40-49 years with acute or convalescent COVID-19.

The chain joins TRBV7-9 to TRBJ1-2; D might be TRBD1 (5 bases). Trimming took off 5 bases at V and 4 bases at J, with 11 bases between the two ends. CDR1 is SEHNR and CDR2 is FQNEAQ in the germline V gene (reference sequence). The CDR3 is 13 amino acids. The CDR3 DNA reads TGTGCCAGCAGCCCCGGGACTTCCTATGGCTACACCTTC. Its translation: CASSPGTSYGYTF.

Only a few counts were recorded for this clone. In nucleotides, the CDR3 is TGTGCCAGCAGCTTAGTCCAGGCTTTCTTT. Its translation is CASSLVQAFF. The gene calls are TRBV7-2 and TRBJ1-1; unclear D gene. There are 10 residues in the CDR3. Trimming cost V 1 base and J 11 bases, with 5 bases left between them. The germline V gene encodes CDR1 SGHTA and CDR2 FQGNSA.

V is TRBV5-1 and J is TRBJ1-2; D unclear. The CDR3 has 13 residues. Germline assignment: CDR1 SGHRS and CDR2 YFSETQ. The ends were cut back, 5 bases at V and 8 bases at J, with 16 bases in the middle. CDR3 DNA: TGCGCCAGCAGAAGCGGAGGACGGGAAGGCTACACCTTC. The encoded protein is CASRSGGREGYTF.

This sequence joins TRBV11-2 and TRBJ2-1; D is unclear. The CDR3 length is 13 residues. Germline-derived CDR1 and CDR2 are SGHAT and FQNNGV. The V end lost 10 bases, the J end lost 7 bases, and 17 bases lay between the germline ends. The CDR3 protein is CATSRVIGNEQFF. Here the CDR3 DNA reads TGTGCCACGAGTCGGGTGATTGGAAATGAGCAGTTCTTC.

This chain joins TRBV12-5 and TRBJ2-2; 9 bases fit TRBD1. The CDR3 loop spans 15 amino acids. Trimming at V came to 2 bases and at J to 13 bases, leaving 11 bases not matched to a gene. Germline lookup yields CDR1 LGHNT and CDR2 FRNRAP. The CDR3: CASGLNSRDREGLFF. The DNA of the CDR3 is TGTGCTAGTGGTTTGAACTCCCGGGACAGGGAAGGGCTGTTTTTT. The variable domain in full, completed from reference TRBV12-5 and TRBJ2-2, reads DARVTQTPRHKVTEMGQEVTMRCQPILGHNTVFWYRQTMMQGLELLAYFRNRAPLDDSGMPKDRFSAEMPDATLATLKIQPSEPRDSAVYFCASGLNSRDREGLFFGEGSRLTVL.

V gene TRBV7-2 combines with J gene TRBJ2-4, with 8 bases that match TRBD1. Germline lookup yields CDR1 SGHTA and CDR2 FQGNSA. J was trimmed by 4 bases and V by 5 bases; bases with no gene match: 10. The CDR3 runs 16 residues. Here the CDR3 reads CASSATSQGAKNIQYF. CDR3 coding DNA: TGTGCCAGCAGCGCGACGTCCCAGGGGGCTAAAAACATTCAGTACTTC.

The chain links TRBV3-1 (or the pseudogene TRBV3-2) to TRBJ1-2; no firm D call. The V gene lost 4 bases and the J gene lost 7 bases, with 13 bases spanning the gap. The CDR3 loop spans 13 amino acids. Germline CDR1 reads LGHDT; CDR2 reads YNNKEL (reference sequence). The CDR3 sequence is CASSLRGEAGYTF. CDR3 nucleotide sequence: TGTGCCAGCAGCCTACGCGGTGAAGCTGGCTACACCTTC.

The chain recombines TRBV29-1 with TRBJ1-5, with D perhaps TRBD1 (6 bases). The CDR3 has 13 residues. Trimming removed 7 bases from V and 5 bases from J, with 15 bases in between. The germline V gene encodes CDR1 SQVTM and CDR2 ANQGSEA. CDR3 DNA sequence: TGCAGCGCCCAAGGGGGGGACGATCAGCCCCAGCATTTT. Its protein is CSAQGGDDQPQHF.

The chain employs TRBV6-5 and TRBJ1-5; 8 positions agree with TRBD1. Germline V lookup: CDR1 MNHEY, CDR2 SVGAGI. Trimming removed 6 bases from V and 6 bases from J; junction bases left unmatched: 10. This CDR3 comprises 15 residues. In nucleotides, the CDR3 is TGTGCCAGCAGGGGCTGGCAGGGGGCAAGTCAGCCCCAGCATTTT. Translating gives CASRGWQGASQPQHF.

The chain carries TRBV19 and TRBJ1-1; D ambiguous. Deletions cut 6 bases from V and 3 bases from J, with 11 bases between. Germline loops: CDR1 LNHDA, CDR2 SQIVND (reference sequence). This CDR3 region has 13 residues. The CDR3 here is CASSANPDTEAFF. CDR3 nucleotides: TGTGCCAGTAGCGCGAACCCCGACACTGAAGCTTTCTTT.

The chain recombines TRBV10-3 with TRBJ2-2; maybe TRBD2 (6 bases). CDR3 length equals 14 residues. Germline assignment: CDR1 ENHRY and CDR2 SYGVKD. The V end was cut by 7 bases, the J end by 6 bases, with 15 bases between. CDR3 region: CAIKFGGSAGELFF. The DNA of the CDR3 is TGTGCCATCAAATTTGGGGGGTCGGCCGGGGAGCTGTTTTTT.

The CDR3 region is CASSGMTGEGTEAFF. The DNA of the CDR3 is TGTGCCAGCAGTGGGATGACAGGGGAGGGTACTGAAGCTTTCTTT. The chain recombines TRBV2 with TRBJ1-1; the match to TRBD1 covers 8 bases. CDR3 length: 15 amino acids. V was clipped by 4 bases and J by 5 bases; unmatched bases: 9. Germline-derived CDR1 and CDR2 are SNHLY and FYNNEI.

This clone was observed a few times. The chain recombines TRBV7-9 with TRBJ1-2, with TRBD1 matching over 7 bases. The length of the CDR3 is 13 residues. Looked up from germline, CDR1 is SEHNR and CDR2 is FQNEAQ (reference sequence). Trimming took 5 bases from V and 8 from J; bases not matched to a gene: 8. The CDR3 region has the DNA TGTGCCAGCAGCCGGGACAGTTCGGGAGGCTACACCTTC. Translation gives CASSRDSSGGYTF. Filled out from reference TRBV7-9 and TRBJ1-2, the complete variable domain reads DTGVSQNPRHKITKRGQNVTFRCDPISEHNRLYWYRQTLGQGPEFLTYFQNEAQLEKSRLLSDRFSAERPKGSFSTLEIQRTEQGDSAMYLCASSRDSSGGYTFGSGTRLTVV.

This chain connects TRBV14 to TRBJ2-6; D is unclear. In germline, CDR1 is SGHDN, CDR2 FVKESK. V was shortened by 2 bases and J by 4 bases, with 6 bases between the two germline ends. This CDR3 contains 14 residues. CDR3 DNA sequence: TGTGCCAGCAGCCAAAGCTTAGGGGCCAACGTCCTGACTTTC. Encoded protein: CASSQSLGANVLTF.

The chain links TRBV29-1 to TRBJ1-1, with TRBD1 identical over 10 bases. Germline V lookup: CDR1 SQVTM, CDR2 ANQGSEA. V shed 5 bases, J shed 4 bases, and the junction held 4 bases outside the gene matches. The CDR3 runs 13 residues. As DNA, the CDR3 is TGCAGCGTTAGACAGGGGGCTAGCACTGAAGCTTTCTTT. Encoded protein: CSVRQGASTEAFF.

The rearrangement links TRBV6-1 to TRBJ2-7; tentative D call: TRBD1 (6 bases). V was clipped by 3 bases and J by 12 bases, with 15 bases between them. Germline V gives CDR1 MNHNS, CDR2 SASEGT. The CDR3 is 12 residues long. CDR3 in DNA: TGTGCCAGCAGTGATCTGTCGAAAGGGGGGTACTTC. Translation: CASSDLSKGGYF.

The V call is TRBV12-5, the J call TRBJ2-1, with D unclear. V shed 6 bases and J shed 5 bases, with 11 bases lying between them. This CDR3 spans 13 amino acids. Germline CDR1 is LGHNT and CDR2 is FRNRAP. The CDR3 region is CASGPRTDNEQFF. The CDR3 coding sequence is TGTGCTAGTGGCCCGAGAACGGACAATGAGCAGTTCTTC.

The chain employs TRBV12-5 and TRBJ1-1; 11 bases match TRBD1. The CDR3 runs to 16 residues. The V segment lost 0 bases and the J segment 8 bases; nucleotides outside the gene matches: 8. Germline V lookup: CDR1 LGHNT, CDR2 FRNRAP. CDR3 protein: CASGLVLSRTGGEAFF. CDR3 sequence (DNA): TGTGCTAGTGGTTTGGTACTTAGTAGGACAGGGGGCGAAGCTTTCTTT.

The DNA of the CDR3 is TGTGCCAGCTCACCACAAACAGGGACAGCCTATGGCTACACCTTC. Translating it yields CASSPQTGTAYGYTF. V gene TRBV18 combines with J gene TRBJ1-2; 7 bases match TRBD1. The V segment lost 1 base and the J segment 4 bases; nucleotides outside the gene matches: 6. Germline CDR1 KGHSH, CDR2 LQKENI. The CDR3 consists of 15 residues.

The chain uses TRBV30 and TRBJ1-1; D may be TRBD1 (6 bases). There are 12 residues in the CDR3. The germline V gene has CDR1 GTSNPN and CDR2 SVGIG (reference sequence). V lost 0 bases and J lost 7, with 9 bases in between. CDR3 nucleotide sequence: TGTGCCTGGAGTGTGGGGGGGCTTGAAGCTTTCTTT. It codes for CAWSVGGLEAFF.

This chain connects TRBV2 to TRBJ2-5, with D perhaps matching TRBD2 (5 bases). Trimming removed 4 bases at V and 0 bases at J, with 6 bases between. The germline gives CDR1 SNHLY, CDR2 FYNNEI. This CDR3 spans 13 amino acids. Here the CDR3 DNA reads TGTGCCAGCAGTGTGAGGGACCAAGAGACCCAGTACTTC. Its protein is CASSVRDQETQYF.

The chain recombines TRBV7-8 with TRBJ1-2, with unresolved D. CDR3 length equals 14 residues. The germline CDR1 and CDR2 sequences are SGHVS and FQNEAQ. V was shortened by 5 bases and J by 5 bases, with 15 bases between the two germline ends. Here the CDR3 DNA reads TGTGCCAGCAGCCTAAAGACCGGCGGGTATGGCTACACCTTC. Protein: CASSLKTGGYGYTF. Looking up the rest from reference TRBV7-8 and TRBJ1-2 gives the full variable domain: GAGVSQSPRYKVAKRGQDVALRCDPISGHVSLFWYQQALGQGPEFLTYFQNEAQLDKSGLPSDRFFAERPEGSVSTLKIQRTQQEDSAVYLCASSLKTGGYGYTFGSGTRLTVV.

In the case of this clone: This sample includes further DNA sequences coding for the same CDR3. This CDR3 is CASIGQENTEAFF. The CDR3 bases are TGCGCCAGCATCGGACAGGAGAACACTGAAGCTTTCTTT. V is TRBV5-1 and J is TRBJ1-1, with 7 positions matching TRBD1. The CDR3 length is 13 residues. With 6 bases clipped from V and 1 base from J, the junction kept 3 bases outside the gene matches. The germline gives CDR1 SGHRS, CDR2 YFSETQ.